This TCR beta chain was profiled in a study of OX40 agonist ivuxolimab in advanced cancers. Overall study context: Patients in dose escalation had liver, melanoma, kidney or head and neck cancers. It was permissible to have had prior anti-PD-1, anti-PD-L1 or anti-CTLA-4 therapy, and around 41% had some.

As for this clone: Its cognate antigen is unknown.

General study findings and limits: Clones of CD4+ and CD8+ blood T cells grew by week 6 at doses of 0.1 to 3.0 mg/kg.

Germline V gene lookup returns CDR1 MDHEN and CDR2 SYDVKM. V shed 6 bases and J 3 bases; nucleotides not matched to a gene: 9. This CDR3 has 16 residues. Profiled with immunoSEQ multiplex PCR; TCRdb holds only in-frame clones, not every one. The sample consists of tens of thousands of clones, around 74% of them appearing once. The sequencing used CD4+ or CD8+ T cells sorted from blood, collected in a trial of the OX40 agonist ivuxolimab. The receptor comes from an adult with an advanced solid tumor such as melanoma, head and neck, liver or kidney cancer. The chain joins TRBV28 to TRBJ2-3; 10 bases line up with TRBD1. CDR3 amino acids: CASRASRTGGTDTQYF. The CDR3 DNA reads TGTGCCAGCAGGGCCTCAAGGACAGGGGGTACAGATACGCAGTATTTT.